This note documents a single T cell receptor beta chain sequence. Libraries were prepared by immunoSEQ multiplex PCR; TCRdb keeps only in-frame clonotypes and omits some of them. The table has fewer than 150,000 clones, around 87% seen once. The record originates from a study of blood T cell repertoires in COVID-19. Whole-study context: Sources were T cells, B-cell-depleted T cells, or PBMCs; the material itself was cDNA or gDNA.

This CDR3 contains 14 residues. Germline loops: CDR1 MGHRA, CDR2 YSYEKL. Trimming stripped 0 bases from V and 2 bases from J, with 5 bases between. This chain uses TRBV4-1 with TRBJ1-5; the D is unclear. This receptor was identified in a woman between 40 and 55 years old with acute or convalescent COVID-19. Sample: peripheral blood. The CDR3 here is CASSQEPGNQPQHF. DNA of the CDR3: TGCGCCAGCAGCCAAGAGCCAGGCAATCAGCCCCAGCATTTT.